A single sample is the source of the 25 T cell receptor beta chains below, sequenced in a study of blood T cells in healthy people across ages. The authors ran a second PCR of about 7 to 12 cycles using a sample-barcoded 5' primer and a J-beta primer mix. TCRdb re-called the 5' RACE reads through MiXCR, storing one row per CDR3 protein. The sample yields about 1,800,000 distinct CDR3 sequences, about 28% seen once. The sample consisted of blood. These receptors came from a woman aged 25 to 39 in good health.

This clonotype has more than one count but fewer than ten. The chain recombines TRBV10-3 with TRBJ1-3; D perhaps matches TRBD1 (5 bases). From germline, CDR1 is ENHRY and CDR2 SYGVKD. The V end lost 6 bases, the J end lost 0 bases, and 12 bases lay between the germline ends. The CDR3 is 15 amino acids. CDR3 in DNA: TGTGCCATCAGGCCGACAGTCGACTCTGGAAACACCATATATTTT. This translates into CAIRPTVDSGNTIYF.

For the CDR3, the DNA is TGTGCCAGCAGCACAGGGGCAGTTTATAGCAATCAGCCCCAGCATTTT. Translating it yields CASSTGAVYSNQPQHF. The rearrangement links TRBV6-6 to TRBJ1-5; 7 bases match TRBD1. With 6 bases clipped from V and 0 bases from J, the junction kept 8 bases outside the gene matches. The germline gives CDR1 MNHNY, CDR2 SVGAGI (reference sequence). The CDR3 runs 16 residues.

The chain combines TRBV5-1 with TRBJ1-1; D is perhaps TRBD1 (5 bases). This CDR3 region has 14 residues. The germline CDR1 and CDR2 sequences are SGHRS and YFSETQ. Trimming pared 0 bases from V and 7 bases from J, leaving 13 bases between. The CDR3 nucleotides read TGCGCCAGCAGCTTGGAGGGCGCCGGGGGTGAAGCTTTCTTT. This sequence encodes CASSLEGAGGEAFF.

This clonotype was counted only a few times. The chain uses TRBV20-1 and TRBJ1-2, with D possibly TRBD1 on 5 matching bases. The CDR3 sequence is 13 residues long. Germline V gene data show CDR1 as DFQATT and CDR2 as SNEGSKA (reference sequence). Between the trimmed V and J ends, which lost 0 bases and 5 bases, there was a span of 10 bases. CDR3 sequence (DNA): TGCAGTGCTAGAGAAACTCGACAGTATGGCTACACCTTC. Translation: CSARETRQYGYTF.

This rearrangement joins TRBV7-9 to TRBJ2-7; 8 bases line up with TRBD1. Trimming cost V 5 bases and J 3 bases; bases outside gene matches: 15. The CDR3 sequence is 17 residues long. Germline V gives CDR1 SEHNR, CDR2 FQNEAQ (reference sequence). The CDR3 coding sequence is TGTGCCAGCAGCGCAGCATCCGGACAGGGTGGAGGCTACGAGCAGTACTTC. It specifies CASSAASGQGGGYEQYF.

Only a few counts were recorded for this clonotype. J is TRBJ2-2 and V is TRBV4-1, with TRBD2 matching 11 bases. This CDR3 is built from 18 residues. Trimming removed 1 base from V and 2 bases from J; junction bases left unmatched: 6. Germline values: CDR1 MGHRA, CDR2 YSYEKL. CDR3 sequence reads: CASSQAPLAGANTGELFF. In DNA, the CDR3 is TGCGCCAGCAGCCAAGCGCCACTAGCGGGGGCAAACACCGGGGAGCTGTTTTTT.

This chain links TRBV25-1 with TRBJ2-4; D unclear. CDR1 MGHDK and CDR2 SYGVNS come from the germline V gene. The CDR3 covers 12 residues. The ends were cut back, 2 bases at V and 5 bases at J, with 4 bases in the middle. CDR3 loop: CASSEPQNIQYF. CDR3 nucleotides: TGTGCCAGCAGTGAACCTCAAAACATTCAGTACTTC.

The V and J genes are TRBV5-4 and TRBJ2-5, with 11 positions matching TRBD2. Trimming took 3 bases from V and 0 from J; bases not matched to a gene: 4. This CDR3 region has 16 residues. Germline lookup yields CDR1 SGHNT and CDR2 YYREEE (reference sequence). The CDR3 sequence is CASSSRLAGNQETQYF. CDR3 sequence (DNA): TGTGCCAGCAGCTCGCGACTAGCGGGGAACCAAGAGACCCAGTACTTC.

The chain recombines TRBV28 with TRBJ2-2; 12 bases line up with TRBD2. The V and J ends lost 5 bases and 3 bases, in that order; junction bases with no gene match: 10. The CDR3 has 18 amino acids. Germline V gene data show CDR1 as MDHEN and CDR2 as SYDVKM. CDR3 coding DNA: TGTGCCAGCAGTCCTCCTAGCGGGGGGGAGCTTGACACCGGGGAGCTGTTTTTT. Its protein is CASSPPSGGELDTGELFF.

This clonotype was recorded once. A much larger clonotype is one base distant, so this may be a read error. This chain links TRBV15 with TRBJ2-1, with a tentative D call TRBD2 (6 bases). V gave up 0 bases and J gave up 12 bases, with 12 bases separating them. Germline V CDR1 and CDR2: LNHNV, YYDKDF (reference sequence). The CDR3 has 13 amino acids. The CDR3 region has the DNA TGTGCCACCAGCAGAGATCGAATGCGGGGGCAGTTCTTC. This sequence encodes CATSRDRMRGQFF.

The chain recombines TRBV20-1 with TRBJ1-1; maybe TRBD1 (6 bases). Looked up from germline, CDR1 is DFQATT and CDR2 is SNEGSKA (reference sequence). This CDR3 comprises 13 residues. Trimming shortened V by 4 bases and J by 2 bases, and 11 bases separated the two germline ends. The CDR3 here is CSAMEGGNTEAFF. Here the CDR3 DNA reads TGCAGTGCTATGGAGGGGGGCAACACTGAAGCTTTCTTT.

This chain joins TRBV30 and TRBJ2-5; 10 bases match TRBD2. Looked up from germline, CDR1 is GTSNPN and CDR2 is SVGIG (reference sequence). The CDR3 spans 15 residues. V lost 0 bases, J lost 3 bases, and 4 bases stayed unmatched. CDR3 amino acids: CAWSVPLAGKETQYF. The CDR3 DNA is TGTGCCTGGAGTGTACCACTAGCGGGGAAAGAGACCCAGTACTTC.

This clonotype occurred a few times. The V gene is TRBV20-1, the J gene TRBJ2-1; D is ambiguous. Germline CDR1 reads DFQATT; CDR2 reads SNEGSKA (reference sequence). With 0 bases removed from V and 0 bases from J, the gap between germline ends came to 12 bases. The CDR3 is 16 amino acids. CDR3 coding DNA: TGCAGTGCTAGAGATCGGAACCTCTTCTCCTACAATGAGCAGTTCTTC. It yields the protein CSARDRNLFSYNEQFF.

The chain links TRBV7-9 to TRBJ1-1, with D possibly being TRBD1 (5 bases). CDR1 and CDR2 from the germline V gene are SEHNR and FQNEAQ (reference sequence). The V end was cut by 1 base, the J end by 9 bases, with 6 bases between. The CDR3 loop spans 11 amino acids. Written as DNA, the CDR3 is TGTGCCAGCAGCTTAGACAGGAAAGCTTTCTTT. This gives the protein CASSLDRKAFF.

This clonotype was seen at least ten times. The genes are TRBV4-3 and TRBJ1-6; 9 bases line up with TRBD1. V shed 4 bases, J shed 1 base, and the junction held 5 bases outside the gene matches. Germline-derived CDR1 and CDR2 are LGHNA and YSLEER. CDR3 length equals 17 residues. The CDR3 DNA follows: TGCGCCAGCAGCCCCCAACAGGGGGCTTCCTATAATTCACCCCTCCACTTT. The encoded protein is CASSPQQGASYNSPLHF.

This clonotype was recorded many times. The V gene is TRBV29-1, the J gene TRBJ2-1; 11 nucleotides match TRBD2. Germline V lookup: CDR1 SQVTM, CDR2 ANQGSEA. V was clipped by 6 bases and J by 6 bases; unmatched bases: 7. The CDR3 runs to 14 residues. For the CDR3, the DNA is TGCAGCGTAGGAGCCGGACTAGCGGGCAATGAGCAGTTCTTC. As protein: CSVGAGLAGNEQFF.

Concerning this clonotype: One end of the junction fails to match germline, which may point to a read error. The chain couples TRBV24-1 to TRBJ2-4; 11 nucleotides match TRBD2. The CDR3 totals 19 residues. Germline lookup yields CDR1 KGHDR and CDR2 SFDVKD. CDR3 residues: CATSDNSSGRSSSKNIRYF. DNA for the CDR3: TGTGCCACCAGTGATAATTCTAGCGGGAGGTCCTCTTCCAAAAACATTCGGTACTTC.

Comment on this clonotype: A read error may be the cause here, since a much bigger clone is one base away. The chain combines TRBV5-1 with TRBJ2-5; D remains ambiguous. The V gene lost 1 base and the J gene lost 1 base, with 11 bases spanning the gap. The CDR3 loop spans 15 amino acids. The germline V gene encodes CDR1 SGHRS and CDR2 YFSETQ. CDR3 sequence: CASSLRAEPQETQYF. Here the CDR3 DNA reads TGCGCCAGCAGCTTGCGCGCGGAGCCCCAAGAGACCCAGTACTTC.

The chain joins TRBV12-3 or TRBV12-4 to TRBJ2-3; 8 bases map to TRBD2. V trimming: 4 bases; J trimming: 5 bases; junction bases outside the gene matches: 5. The CDR3 runs 14 residues. The CDR3 nucleotides read TGTGCCAGCAGTTCTAGCGGGCCGATAGATACGCAGTATTTT. Amino acid sequence: CASSSSGPIDTQYF.

V usage is TRBV10-3 and J usage is TRBJ2-1, with TRBD2 matching 8 bases. J gave up 8 bases and V 7 bases, and 16 bases lay outside the gene matches. Germline V lookup: CDR1 ENHRY, CDR2 SYGVKD. The CDR3 sequence is 16 residues long. The CDR3 DNA sequence: TGTGCCATCAAGAGGGGCCCGGGACTAGAGAGTGATGAGCAGTTCTTC. Its translation: CAIKRGPGLESDEQFF.

This clonotype has just a few counts. The chain couples TRBV20-1 to TRBJ1-2; possible D gene TRBD1, 6 bases. The germline V gene has CDR1 DFQATT and CDR2 SNEGSKA (reference sequence). The V gene lost 4 bases and the J gene lost 3 bases, with 12 bases spanning the gap. The CDR3 is 13 residues long. The CDR3 here is CSAIPGQYYGYTF. CDR3 sequence (DNA): TGCAGTGCTATTCCGGGACAATACTATGGCTACACCTTC.

This clonotype was seen at least ten times. This sequence joins TRBV20-1 and TRBJ1-2, with 7 nucleotides matching TRBD1. Germline CDR1 and CDR2: DFQATT and SNEGSKA (reference sequence). V was pared by 6 bases and J by 1 base, with 5 bases of the junction left unmatched. This CDR3 spans 13 amino acids. This CDR3 is CSARGTDNYGYTF. CDR3 bases: TGCAGTGCCAGGGGGACAGATAACTATGGCTACACCTTC.

This clonotype was counted only a few times. The chain combines TRBV6-1 with TRBJ2-2; tentative D call: TRBD2 (5 bases). CDR3 length: 15 amino acids. Germline V gene data show CDR1 as MNHNS and CDR2 as SASEGT. V lost 6 bases and J lost 2, with 13 bases in between. The CDR3 here is CASSTGPGNTGELFF. The DNA of the CDR3 is TGTGCCAGCAGCACCGGACCGGGAAACACCGGGGAGCTGTTTTTT.

J is TRBJ2-3 and V is TRBV12-3 or TRBV12-4, with unresolved D. V lost 9 bases to trimming and J lost 4 bases, with 8 bases between them. The CDR3 consists of 11 residues. The CDR3 DNA sequence: TGTGCCAGAGTGTTTGCAGATACGCAGTATTTT. It specifies CARVFADTQYF.

This clonotype was seen repeatedly, ten times or more. The CDR3, as DNA: TGCAGTGCTCTTCCTTCTGAGACCCAGTACTTC. Amino acid sequence: CSALPSETQYF. V is TRBV20-1 and J is TRBJ2-5, with D unclear. The CDR3 has 11 amino acids. Germline V lookup: CDR1 DFQATT, CDR2 SNEGSKA (reference sequence). Trimming took 5 bases from V and 5 from J, leaving 9 bases between them.